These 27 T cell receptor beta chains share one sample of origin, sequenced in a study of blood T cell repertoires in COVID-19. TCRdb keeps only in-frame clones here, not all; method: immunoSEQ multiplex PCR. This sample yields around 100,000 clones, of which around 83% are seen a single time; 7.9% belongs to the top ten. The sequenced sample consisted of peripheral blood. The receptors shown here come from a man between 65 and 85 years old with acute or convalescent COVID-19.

The CDR3 here is CSVGPQIQETQYF. The CDR3 DNA sequence: TGCAGCGTTGGCCCCCAGATTCAAGAGACCCAGTACTTC. The chain recombines TRBV29-1 with TRBJ2-5, with D unresolved. Germline-derived CDR1 and CDR2 are SQVTM and ANQGSEA. This CDR3 has 13 amino acids. Trimming cost V 4 bases and J 2 bases, with 11 bases left between them.

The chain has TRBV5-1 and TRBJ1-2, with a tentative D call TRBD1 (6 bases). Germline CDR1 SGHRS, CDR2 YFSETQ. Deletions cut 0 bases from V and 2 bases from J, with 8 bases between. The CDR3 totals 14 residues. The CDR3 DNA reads TGCGCCAGCAGCTTGGGTGGACAGAACTATGGCTACACCTTC. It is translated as CASSLGGQNYGYTF.

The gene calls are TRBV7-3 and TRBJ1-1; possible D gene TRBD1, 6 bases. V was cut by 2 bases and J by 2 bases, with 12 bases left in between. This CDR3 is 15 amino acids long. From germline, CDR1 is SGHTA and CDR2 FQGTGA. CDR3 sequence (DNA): TGTGCCAGCAGCTTATTAGGGGGAATCAACACTGAAGCTTTCTTT. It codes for CASSLLGGINTEAFF.

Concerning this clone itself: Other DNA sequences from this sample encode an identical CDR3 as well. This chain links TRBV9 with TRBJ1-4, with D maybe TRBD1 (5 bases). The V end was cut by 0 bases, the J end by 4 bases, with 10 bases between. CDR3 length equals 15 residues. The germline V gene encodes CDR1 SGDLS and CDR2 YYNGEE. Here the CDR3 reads CASSVGRQGNEKLFF. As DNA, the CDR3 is TGTGCCAGCAGCGTAGGTCGGCAGGGTAATGAAAAACTGTTTTTT.

The CDR3 DNA is TGTGCCAGCAGCTTGTATAGCACAGATACGCAGTATTTT. This gives the protein CASSLYSTDTQYF. The chain combines TRBV5-4 with TRBJ2-3; D not certain. The CDR3 loop spans 13 amino acids. The V end was cut by 1 base, the J end by 0 bases, with 3 bases between. Per the germline V gene, CDR1 is SGHNT and CDR2 is YYREEE (reference sequence). The full variable domain, completed using reference TRBV5-4 and TRBJ2-3, is ETGVTQSPTHLIKTRGQQVTLRCSSQSGHNTVSWYQQALGQGPQFIFQYYREEENGRGNFPPRFSGLQFPNYSSELNVNALELDDSALYLCASSLYSTDTQYFGPGTRLTVL.

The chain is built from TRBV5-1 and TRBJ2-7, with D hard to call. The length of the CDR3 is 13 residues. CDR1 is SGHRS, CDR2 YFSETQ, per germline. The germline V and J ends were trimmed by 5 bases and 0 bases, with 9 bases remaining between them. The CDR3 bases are TGCGCCAGCAGTACGCTAATCTCCTACGAGCAGTACTTC. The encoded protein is CASSTLISYEQYF.

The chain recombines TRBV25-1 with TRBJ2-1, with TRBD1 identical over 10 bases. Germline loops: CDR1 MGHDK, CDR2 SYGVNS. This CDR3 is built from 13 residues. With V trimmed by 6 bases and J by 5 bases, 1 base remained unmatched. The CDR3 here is CASRGQGNNEQFF. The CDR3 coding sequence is TGTGCCAGCAGGGGACAGGGGAACAATGAGCAGTTCTTC.

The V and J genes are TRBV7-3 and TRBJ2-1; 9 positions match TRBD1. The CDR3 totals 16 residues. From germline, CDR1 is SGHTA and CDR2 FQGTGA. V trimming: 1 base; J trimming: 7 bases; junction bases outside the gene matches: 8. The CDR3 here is CASSLSPTGGINEQFF. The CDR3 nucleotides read TGTGCCAGCAGCTTAAGTCCCACAGGGGGCATAAATGAGCAGTTCTTC. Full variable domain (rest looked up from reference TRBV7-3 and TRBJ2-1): GAGVSQTPSNKVTEKGKYVELRCDPISGHTALYWYRQSLGQGPEFLIYFQGTGAADDSGLPNDRFFAVRPEGSVSTLKIQRTERGDSAVYLCASSLSPTGGINEQFFGPGTRLTVL.

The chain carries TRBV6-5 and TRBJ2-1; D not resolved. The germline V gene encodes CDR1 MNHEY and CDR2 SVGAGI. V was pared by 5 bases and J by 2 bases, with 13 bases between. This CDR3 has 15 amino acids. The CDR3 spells CASSPDSPTYNEQFF. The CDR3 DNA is TGTGCCAGCAGTCCAGACTCACCAACCTACAATGAGCAGTTCTTC.

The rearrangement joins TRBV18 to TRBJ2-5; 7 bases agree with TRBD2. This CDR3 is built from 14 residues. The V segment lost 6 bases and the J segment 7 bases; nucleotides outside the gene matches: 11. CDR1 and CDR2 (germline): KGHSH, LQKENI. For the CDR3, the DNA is TGTGCCAGCTCGCCCGGACTAGTTAGTGCGACCCAGTACTTC. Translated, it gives CASSPGLVSATQYF.

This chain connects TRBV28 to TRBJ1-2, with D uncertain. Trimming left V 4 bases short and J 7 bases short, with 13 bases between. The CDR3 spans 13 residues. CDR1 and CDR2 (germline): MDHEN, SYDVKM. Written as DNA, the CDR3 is TGTGCCAGCAGTTCGGAAAGCAGAGGTGGCTACACCTTC. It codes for CASSSESRGGYTF.

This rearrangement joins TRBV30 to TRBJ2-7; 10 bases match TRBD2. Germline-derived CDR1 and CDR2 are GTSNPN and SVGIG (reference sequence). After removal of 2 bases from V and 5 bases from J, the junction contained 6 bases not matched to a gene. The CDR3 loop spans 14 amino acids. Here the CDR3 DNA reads TGTGCCTGGAGTCGGGCTAGCGGGGGAGACGAGCAGTACTTC. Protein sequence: CAWSRASGGDEQYF.

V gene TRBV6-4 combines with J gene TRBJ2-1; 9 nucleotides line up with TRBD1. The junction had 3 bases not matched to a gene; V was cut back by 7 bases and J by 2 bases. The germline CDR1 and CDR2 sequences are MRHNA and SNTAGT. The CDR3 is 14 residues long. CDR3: CASIGTGTYNEQFF. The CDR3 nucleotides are TGTGCCAGCATCGGGACAGGGACCTACAATGAGCAGTTCTTC.

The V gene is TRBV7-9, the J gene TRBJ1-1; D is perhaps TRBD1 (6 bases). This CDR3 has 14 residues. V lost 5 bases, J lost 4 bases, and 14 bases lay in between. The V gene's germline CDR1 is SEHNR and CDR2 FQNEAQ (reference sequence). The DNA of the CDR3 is TGTGCCAGCAGCGCACAGGGACGGGGCACTGAAGCTTTCTTT. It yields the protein CASSAQGRGTEAFF.

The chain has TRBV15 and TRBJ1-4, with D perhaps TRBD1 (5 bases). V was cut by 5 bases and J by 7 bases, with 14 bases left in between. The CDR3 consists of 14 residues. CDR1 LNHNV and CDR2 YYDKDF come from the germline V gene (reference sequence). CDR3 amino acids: CATSPRASSEKLFF. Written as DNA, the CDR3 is TGTGCCACCAGCCCCAGGGCTTCGAGTGAAAAACTGTTTTTT.

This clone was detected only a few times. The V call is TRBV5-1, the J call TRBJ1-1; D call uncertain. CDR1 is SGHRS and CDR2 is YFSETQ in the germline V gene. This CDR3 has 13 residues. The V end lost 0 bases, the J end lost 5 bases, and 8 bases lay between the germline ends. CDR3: CASSLELRTEAFF. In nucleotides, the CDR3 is TGCGCCAGCAGCTTGGAGTTGCGGACTGAAGCTTTCTTT.

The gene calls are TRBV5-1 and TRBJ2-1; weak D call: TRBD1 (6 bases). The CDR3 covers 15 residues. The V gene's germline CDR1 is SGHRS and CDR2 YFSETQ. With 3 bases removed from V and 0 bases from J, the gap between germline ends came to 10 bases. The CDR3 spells CASSSDSPSYNEQFF. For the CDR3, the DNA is TGCGCCAGCAGCTCGGACAGTCCCTCCTACAATGAGCAGTTCTTC.

This CDR3 is CASSHIAGQNNQPQHF. As DNA, the CDR3 is TGTGCCAGCAGTCACATAGCGGGACAGAATAATCAGCCCCAGCATTTT. The chain carries TRBV28 and TRBJ1-5; 7 bases are a match to TRBD1. CDR3 length: 16 residues. CDR1 and CDR2 from the germline V gene are MDHEN and SYDVKM. V was pared by 5 bases and J by 4 bases, with 11 bases of the junction left unmatched.

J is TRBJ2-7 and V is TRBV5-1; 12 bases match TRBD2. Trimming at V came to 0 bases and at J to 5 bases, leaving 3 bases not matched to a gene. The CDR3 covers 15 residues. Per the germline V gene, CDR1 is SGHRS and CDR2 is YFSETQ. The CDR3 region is CASSLARLAGDEQYF. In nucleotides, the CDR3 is TGCGCCAGCAGCTTGGCCCGACTAGCGGGAGACGAGCAGTACTTC.

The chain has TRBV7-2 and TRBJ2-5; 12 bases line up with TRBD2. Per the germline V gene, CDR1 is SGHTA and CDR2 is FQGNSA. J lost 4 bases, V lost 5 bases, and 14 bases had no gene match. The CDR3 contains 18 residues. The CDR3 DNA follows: TGTGCCAGCAGCCGTAACCTAGCGGGAGGGCCCTCGGGAGAGACCCAGTACTTC. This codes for CASSRNLAGGPSGETQYF.

The CDR3 nucleotides are TGCGCCAGCGGTAAGACAGGGACCCCCACCGGCGATGAGCAGTTCTTC. It encodes CASGKTGTPTGDEQFF. The chain recombines TRBV10-2 with TRBJ2-1; 7 positions agree with TRBD1. Germline CDR1 WSHSY, CDR2 SAAADI. The length of the CDR3 is 16 residues. V lost 8 bases, J lost 8 bases, and 18 bases stayed unmatched.

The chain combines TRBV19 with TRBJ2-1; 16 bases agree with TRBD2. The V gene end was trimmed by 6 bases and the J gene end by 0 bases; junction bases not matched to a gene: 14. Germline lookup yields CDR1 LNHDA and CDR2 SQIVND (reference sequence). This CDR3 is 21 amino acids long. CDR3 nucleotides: TGTGCCAGTAGGCCAACACCGGGACTAGCGGGGGGGCCCCTCTCCTACAATGAGCAGTTCTTC. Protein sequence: CASRPTPGLAGGPLSYNEQFF.

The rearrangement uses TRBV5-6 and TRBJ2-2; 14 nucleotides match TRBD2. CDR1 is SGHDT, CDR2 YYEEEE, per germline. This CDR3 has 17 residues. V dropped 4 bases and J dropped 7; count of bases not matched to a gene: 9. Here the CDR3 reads CASSLVTSGRADGELFF. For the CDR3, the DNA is TGTGCCAGCAGCCTGGTGACTAGCGGGAGGGCCGACGGGGAGCTGTTTTTT.

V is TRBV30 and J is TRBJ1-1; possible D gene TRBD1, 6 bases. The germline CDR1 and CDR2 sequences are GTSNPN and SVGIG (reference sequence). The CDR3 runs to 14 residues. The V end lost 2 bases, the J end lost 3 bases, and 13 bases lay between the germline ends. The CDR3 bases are TGTGCCTGGAGTAGGGGGAGTAGGGACACTGAAGCTTTCTTT. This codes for CAWSRGSRDTEAFF. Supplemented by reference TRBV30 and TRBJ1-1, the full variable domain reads SQTIHQWPATLVQPVGSPLSLECTVEGTSNPNLYWYRQAAGRGLQLLFYSVGIGQISSEVPQNLSASRPQDRQFILSSKKLLLSDSGFYLCAWSRGSRDTEAFFGQGTRLTVV.

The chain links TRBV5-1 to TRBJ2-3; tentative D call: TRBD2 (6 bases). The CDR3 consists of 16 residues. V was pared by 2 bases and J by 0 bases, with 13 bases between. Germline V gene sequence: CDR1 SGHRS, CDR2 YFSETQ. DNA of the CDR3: TGCGCCAGCAGCTTACGGACCGGGGGTAGCACAGATACGCAGTATTTT. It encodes CASSLRTGGSTDTQYF.

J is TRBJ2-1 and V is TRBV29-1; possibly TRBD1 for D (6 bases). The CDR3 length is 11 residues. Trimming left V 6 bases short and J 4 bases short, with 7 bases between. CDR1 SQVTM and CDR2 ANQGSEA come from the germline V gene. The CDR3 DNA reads TGCAGCGTCACAGGGTACAATGAGCAGTTCTTC. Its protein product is CSVTGYNEQFF.

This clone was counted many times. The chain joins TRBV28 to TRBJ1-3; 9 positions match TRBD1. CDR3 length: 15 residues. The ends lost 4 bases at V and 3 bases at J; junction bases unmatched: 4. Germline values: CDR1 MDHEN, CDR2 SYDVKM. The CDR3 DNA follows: TGTGCCAGCAGTTGGGAGGACAGGGGTGGAAACACCATATATTTT. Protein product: CASSWEDRGGNTIYF.